These 16 T cell receptor beta chains share one sample of origin, sequenced in a study of blood T cell repertoires in COVID-19. Using immunoSEQ multiplex PCR, the repertoire was profiled, and TCRdb retains in-frame clones only, with some absent. The sample shows about 160,000 clones, 85% to 95% of them seen only once. Sequencing was carried out using peripheral blood. These receptors were obtained from a woman in her fifties or sixties with acute or convalescent COVID-19.

The J gene is TRBJ1-4, the V gene TRBV19; no firm D call. The CDR3 spans 13 residues. Germline V gene sequence: CDR1 LNHDA, CDR2 SQIVND (reference sequence). The V gene lost 6 bases and the J gene lost 4 bases, with 9 bases spanning the gap. CDR3 region: CASRSDFNEKLFF. DNA of the CDR3: TGTGCCAGTAGGTCGGACTTTAATGAAAAACTGTTTTTT.

The chain links TRBV2 to TRBJ2-1, with TRBD2 matching 8 bases. V gave up 5 bases and J gave up 6 bases; unmatched junction bases: 6. The CDR3 is made up of 14 amino acids. Germline CDR1 reads SNHLY; CDR2 reads FYNNEI. This CDR3 is CASSRGTRGNEQFF. For the CDR3, the DNA is TGTGCCAGCAGTAGAGGGACTAGGGGCAATGAGCAGTTCTTC.

This clone was counted once. The gene calls are TRBV5-4 and TRBJ1-2, with a tentative D call TRBD1 (6 bases). The V end lost 3 bases, the J end lost 7 bases, and 16 bases lay between the germline ends. CDR3 length equals 14 residues. Germline V CDR1 and CDR2: SGHNT, YYREEE (reference sequence). The CDR3 DNA reads as TGTGCCAGCAGCTACGGAAAAACAGGGTTTGGCTACACCTTC. Translation: CASSYGKTGFGYTF.

The chain joins TRBV11-2 to TRBJ2-1; D not resolved. CDR3 length equals 14 residues. The V end was cut by 5 bases, the J end by 4 bases, with 12 bases between. Germline lookup yields CDR1 SGHAT and CDR2 FQNNGV. This chain's CDR3 is CASSALKHYNEQFF. The CDR3 region has the DNA TGTGCCAGCAGCGCCCTAAAGCATTACAATGAGCAGTTCTTC.

This chain links TRBV14 with TRBJ2-7; 8 bases fit TRBD1. Per germline, CDR1 SGHDN and CDR2 FVKESK. The ends lost 1 base at V and 2 bases at J; junction bases unmatched: 13. There are 18 residues in the CDR3. The DNA for the CDR3 is TGTGCCAGCAGCCAAGGCGGACAGGGTTTCATAAGGGCCTACGAGCAGTACTTC. Protein: CASSQGGQGFIRAYEQYF.

In its sample, this clone was seen once. The chain is built from TRBV7-8 and TRBJ1-5; D may be TRBD1 (6 bases). Germline V gene data show CDR1 as SGHVS and CDR2 as FQNEAQ. Trimming took 8 bases from V and 4 from J, leaving 18 bases between them. The length of the CDR3 is 15 residues. This CDR3 reads CASSGAGRGNQPQHF. DNA of the CDR3: TGTGCCAGCTCAGGGGCGGGTAGGGGTAATCAGCCCCAGCATTTT.

This chain connects TRBV5-1 to TRBJ2-7, with D possibly being TRBD1 (5 bases). Per germline, CDR1 SGHRS and CDR2 YFSETQ. V lost 0 bases to trimming and J lost 0 bases, with 13 bases between them. CDR3 size: 16 residues. This CDR3 reads CASSLAVGLPSYEQYF. The CDR3 DNA reads as TGCGCCAGCAGCTTGGCGGTGGGGCTCCCCTCCTACGAGCAGTACTTC. The whole variable domain, remainder taken from reference TRBV5-1 and TRBJ2-7, is KAGVTQTPRYLIKTRGQQVTLSCSPISGHRSVSWYQQTPGQGLQFLFEYFSETQRNKGNFPGRFSGRQFSNSRSEMNVSTLELGDSALYLCASSLAVGLPSYEQYFGPGTRLTVT.

The CDR3 is CASSLGANRDRDGYTF. For the CDR3, the DNA is TGTGCCAGCAGCTTGGGGGCAAACCGGGACAGGGATGGCTACACCTTC. The J gene is TRBJ1-2, the V gene TRBV5-8; 9 bases line up with TRBD1. The CDR3 runs 16 residues. V lost 0 bases to trimming and J lost 6 bases; unmatched junction nucleotides: 9. Germline V gives CDR1 SGHTS, CDR2 YDEGEE.

This clone was recorded once. The chain carries TRBV7-2 and TRBJ2-3; no definite D call. The CDR3 runs to 14 residues. With 3 bases removed from V and 13 bases from J, the gap between germline ends came to 20 bases. CDR1 and CDR2 from the germline V gene are SGHTA and FQGNSA. The CDR3 protein is CASSFDSPRPIEYF. The CDR3 DNA reads as TGTGCCAGCAGCTTCGATAGCCCTAGGCCGATTGAGTATTTT.

The DNA of the CDR3 is TGTGCCAGCTCCCCACGCGGGGGGGCCATGGATAGAGAGACCCAGTACTTC. This translates into CASSPRGGAMDRETQYF. The rearrangement links TRBV4-2 to TRBJ2-5; 9 bases line up with TRBD2. The CDR3 extends over 17 amino acids. Germline loops: CDR1 LGHNA, CDR2 YNFKEQ. The junction had 17 bases not matched to a gene; V was cut back by 8 bases and J by 4 bases.

The chain recombines TRBV28 with TRBJ1-6, with 7 bases matching TRBD1. Per the germline V gene, CDR1 is MDHEN and CDR2 is SYDVKM. J was trimmed by 7 bases and V by 1 base; bases with no gene match: 4. The CDR3 extends over 15 amino acids. CDR3 region: CASSLLGQLNSPLHF. CDR3 nucleotides: TGTGCCAGCAGTTTATTGGGACAGCTCAATTCACCCCTCCACTTT.

This clone has only one observation. The J gene is TRBJ2-2, the V gene TRBV5-6; no definite D call. This CDR3 region has 13 residues. V was shortened by 2 bases and J by 4 bases, with 6 bases between the two germline ends. Germline V lookup: CDR1 SGHDT, CDR2 YYEEEE. DNA for the CDR3: TGTGCCAGCAGCTTCGGTCGCACCGGGGAGCTGTTTTTT. Amino acid sequence: CASSFGRTGELFF.

The V gene is TRBV4-2, the J gene TRBJ2-3; 14 bases agree with TRBD2. The CDR3 is 17 residues long. J lost 1 base, V lost 0 bases, and 0 bases had no gene match. CDR1 LGHNA and CDR2 YNFKEQ come from the germline V gene. The CDR3 region has the DNA TGTGCCAGCAGCCAAGAGACTAGCGGGGGGGGCACAGATACGCAGTATTTT. This gives the protein CASSQETSGGGTDTQYF.

With regard to this clone: Additional DNA sequences in this sample encode the identical CDR3. Here the CDR3 DNA reads TGTGCCAGCAGCTCGGGGACAGGGGGCACTGAAGCTTTCTTT. Protein: CASSSGTGGTEAFF. This chain links TRBV7-3 with TRBJ1-1, with 11 bases fitting TRBD1. The CDR3 covers 14 residues. The germline gives CDR1 SGHTA, CDR2 FQGTGA. Trimming took 4 bases from V and 4 from J; bases not matched to a gene: 2.

CDR3 nucleotides: TGTGCCAGCTCACCAAGCCGGGGGGCCTACAATGAGCAGTTCTTC. Amino acid sequence: CASSPSRGAYNEQFF. The chain uses TRBV18 and TRBJ2-1; 7 bases match TRBD2. The V gene's germline CDR1 is KGHSH and CDR2 LQKENI. Trimming removed 2 bases from V and 2 bases from J; junction bases left unmatched: 3. The CDR3 loop spans 15 amino acids.

The chain couples TRBV7-8 to TRBJ2-3; 11 bases match TRBD2. CDR1 and CDR2 (germline): SGHVS, FQNEAQ. The CDR3 totals 14 residues. Trimming cost V 6 bases and J 5 bases; bases outside gene matches: 4. As DNA, the CDR3 is TGTGCCAGCAGACCTGGGACTAGCGGAGATACGCAGTATTTT. Translating gives CASRPGTSGDTQYF.